The rows below give T cell receptor beta chains drawn from one sample of a study of blood T cell repertoires in COVID-19. The repertoire was sequenced with immunoSEQ multiplex PCR; TCRdb's copy has only in-frame clones and lacks some. The sample yields roughly 350,000 clones, 90% to 95% seen once. Specimen: peripheral blood. The receptors originated from a woman under 30 who had recovered from COVID-19. Both conserved end residues are part of each CDR3. The order of the fields is V gene, D gene, J gene, clone size, CDR3 length, CDR3 protein, CDR3 DNA. A D gene is named only where the DNA matches it firmly. Expanded clones are given a class, and other clones once, few, many or no size at all.

V gene: TRBV4-1
D gene: TRBD2
J gene: TRBJ2-3
clone size: .
CDR3 length: 16
CDR3 protein: CASSRLAGGSPDTQYF
CDR3 DNA: TGCGCCAGCAGCCGTCTAGCGGGAGGTAGCCCAGATACGCAGTATTTT

V gene: TRBV25-1
D gene: TRBD1
J gene: TRBJ1-1
clone size: .
CDR3 length: 11
CDR3 protein: CASRTGRLAFF
CDR3 DNA: TGTGCCAGTCGGACAGGTAGATTGGCTTTCTTT

V gene: TRBV6-2/TRBV6-3
D gene: TRBD1
J gene: TRBJ1-2
clone size: .
CDR3 length: 14
CDR3 protein: CASSFRTGENGYTF
CDR3 DNA: TGTGCCAGCAGCTTTCGGACAGGCGAGAATGGCTACACCTTC

V gene: TRBV7-9
D gene: .
J gene: TRBJ2-1
clone size: once
CDR3 length: 15
CDR3 protein: CASSLILRSYNEQFF
CDR3 DNA: TGTGCCAGCAGCTTAATCCTGCGGAGCTACAATGAGCAGTTCTTC

V gene: TRBV19
D gene: TRBD1
J gene: TRBJ2-2
clone size: .
CDR3 length: 15
CDR3 protein: CASRLGTGNTGELFF
CDR3 DNA: TGTGCCAGTAGGTTAGGGACAGGGAACACCGGGGAGCTGTTTTTT

V gene: TRBV29-1
D gene: TRBD2
J gene: TRBJ2-2
clone size: .
CDR3 length: 13
CDR3 protein: CSATSGSTGELFF
CDR3 DNA: TGCAGCGCGACTAGCGGGAGCACCGGGGAGCTGTTTTTT

V gene: TRBV18
D gene: TRBD1
J gene: TRBJ1-1
clone size: .
CDR3 length: 12
CDR3 protein: CASSSRTGEAFF
CDR3 DNA: TGTGCCAGCTCATCTCGGACAGGGGAAGCTTTCTTT

V gene: TRBV25-1
D gene: .
J gene: TRBJ1-4
clone size: .
CDR3 length: 13
CDR3 protein: CASSDRGWEKLFF
CDR3 DNA: TGTGCCAGCAGTGACCGGGGATGGGAAAAACTGTTTTTT

V gene: TRBV10-2
D gene: .
J gene: TRBJ1-1
clone size: .
CDR3 length: 14
CDR3 protein: CASLLSGGHAEAFF
CDR3 DNA: TGCGCCAGCCTTCTCTCGGGAGGCCATGCCGAAGCTTTCTTT

V gene: TRBV7-9
D gene: .
J gene: TRBJ1-3
clone size: .
CDR3 length: 13
CDR3 protein: CASSSTTGNTIYF
CDR3 DNA: TGTGCCAGCAGCTCAACAACTGGAAACACCATATATTTT

V gene: TRBV14
D gene: .
J gene: TRBJ1-3
clone size: .
CDR3 length: 17
CDR3 protein: CASSQDTRAVSGNTIYF
CDR3 DNA: TGTGCCAGCAGCCAAGACACGAGGGCAGTGTCCGGAAACACCATATATTTT

V gene: TRBV5-6
D gene: .
J gene: TRBJ2-6
clone size: .
CDR3 length: 15
CDR3 protein: CASSFQGAGANVLTF
CDR3 DNA: TGTGCCAGCAGCTTTCAGGGTGCTGGGGCCAACGTCCTGACTTTC

V gene: TRBV5-4
D gene: TRBD1
J gene: TRBJ2-3
clone size: .
CDR3 length: 16
CDR3 protein: CASSLGGRGRTDTQYF
CDR3 DNA: TGTGCCAGCAGCTTGGGAGGCAGGGGGCGAACAGATACGCAGTATTTT

V gene: TRBV28
D gene: TRBD2
J gene: TRBJ2-2
clone size: .
CDR3 length: 16
CDR3 protein: CASSRWTSGNTGELFF
CDR3 DNA: TGTGCCAGCAGCCGTTGGACTAGCGGGAACACCGGGGAGCTGTTTTTT

V gene: TRBV7-4
D gene: TRBD1
J gene: TRBJ1-3
clone size: .
CDR3 length: 14
CDR3 protein: CASSDRGRNNTIYF
CDR3 DNA: TGTGCCAGTTCTGACAGGGGTAGAAACAACACCATATATTTT

V gene: TRBV11-2
D gene: TRBD2
J gene: TRBJ2-1
clone size: .
CDR3 length: 17
CDR3 protein: CASSSPTSGSSYNEQFF
CDR3 DNA: TGTGCCAGCAGCTCACCGACTAGCGGGAGCTCCTACAATGAGCAGTTCTTC

V gene: TRBV19
D gene: .
J gene: TRBJ2-5
clone size: .
CDR3 length: 13
CDR3 protein: CASSADSQETQYF
CDR3 DNA: TGTGCCAGTAGTGCAGACAGTCAAGAGACCCAGTACTTC

V gene: TRBV6-2/TRBV6-3
D gene: .
J gene: TRBJ1-1
clone size: .
CDR3 length: 16
CDR3 protein: CASSYSGQWSNTEAFF
CDR3 DNA: TGTGCCAGCAGTTACTCCGGACAGTGGTCGAACACTGAAGCTTTCTTT

V gene: TRBV19
D gene: .
J gene: TRBJ1-5
clone size: .
CDR3 length: 15
CDR3 protein: CASSIVPIVFQPQHF
CDR3 DNA: TGTGCCAGTAGTATAGTTCCTATAGTATTTCAGCCCCAGCATTTT

V gene: TRBV3-1/TRBV3-2
D gene: .
J gene: TRBJ2-2
clone size: .
CDR3 length: 15
CDR3 protein: CASSPRAANTGELFF
CDR3 DNA: TGTGCCAGCAGCCCCAGGGCAGCGAACACCGGGGAGCTGTTTTTT

V gene: TRBV5-1
D gene: .
J gene: TRBJ1-1
clone size: .
CDR3 length: 14
CDR3 protein: CASSLDSQNTEAFF
CDR3 DNA: TGCGCCAGCAGCTTGGACAGCCAAAACACTGAAGCTTTCTTT

V gene: TRBV13
D gene: TRBD1
J gene: TRBJ1-2
clone size: once
CDR3 length: 15
CDR3 protein: CASSLRGQGTYGYTF
CDR3 DNA: TGTGCCAGCAGCTTAAGGGGACAGGGCACTTATGGCTACACCTTC

V gene: TRBV19
D gene: .
J gene: TRBJ1-2
clone size: .
CDR3 length: 19
CDR3 protein: CASSPRMEGPSGPNYGYTF
CDR3 DNA: TGTGCCAGTAGTCCCCGCATGGAGGGCCCCTCGGGCCCTAACTATGGCTACACCTTC

V gene: TRBV10-3
D gene: .
J gene: TRBJ1-2
clone size: .
CDR3 length: 11
CDR3 protein: CAISGHYGYTF
CDR3 DNA: TGTGCCATCAGTGGGCACTATGGCTACACCTTC

V gene: TRBV5-5
D gene: TRBD1
J gene: TRBJ2-6
clone size: .
CDR3 length: 18
CDR3 protein: CASGPRGTGGAGANVLTF
CDR3 DNA: TGTGCCAGCGGTCCTCGAGGGACAGGGGGAGCTGGGGCCAACGTCCTGACTTTC

V gene: TRBV2
D gene: TRBD1
J gene: TRBJ1-2
clone size: .
CDR3 length: 15
CDR3 protein: CASKLGTGIVYGYTF
CDR3 DNA: TGTGCCAGCAAACTCGGGACAGGGATCGTCTATGGCTACACCTTC

V gene: TRBV29-1
D gene: TRBD2
J gene: TRBJ2-5
clone size: .
CDR3 length: 14
CDR3 protein: CSVATSGRLETQYF
CDR3 DNA: TGCAGCGTAGCGACTAGCGGGAGACTGGAGACCCAGTACTTC

V gene: TRBV19
D gene: TRBD2
J gene: TRBJ2-2
clone size: .
CDR3 length: 16
CDR3 protein: CASKGLAGANTGELFF
CDR3 DNA: TGTGCCAGTAAGGGATTAGCGGGGGCGAACACCGGGGAGCTGTTTTTT

V gene: TRBV19
D gene: .
J gene: TRBJ1-2
clone size: once
CDR3 length: 13
CDR3 protein: CASSISGSYGYTF
CDR3 DNA: TGTGCCAGTAGTATCTCGGGGAGCTATGGCTACACCTTC

V gene: TRBV30
D gene: TRBD1
J gene: TRBJ1-2
clone size: .
CDR3 length: 13
CDR3 protein: CAWSAGQHYGYTF
CDR3 DNA: TGTGCCTGGAGTGCGGGACAGCACTATGGCTACACCTTC

V gene: TRBV5-1
D gene: .
J gene: TRBJ2-1
clone size: .
CDR3 length: 15
CDR3 protein: CASRARGPSYNEQFF
CDR3 DNA: TGCGCCAGCAGAGCTCGCGGCCCCTCCTACAATGAGCAGTTCTTC

V gene: TRBV5-1
D gene: TRBD1
J gene: TRBJ2-4
clone size: .
CDR3 length: 13
CDR3 protein: CASSTGQGGIQYF
CDR3 DNA: TGCGCCAGCAGCACCGGACAGGGGGGCATTCAGTACTTC

V gene: TRBV19
D gene: .
J gene: TRBJ1-5
clone size: .
CDR3 length: 17
CDR3 protein: CASSDEPTIYSNQPQHF
CDR3 DNA: TGTGCCAGTAGTGATGAACCTACCATCTATAGCAATCAGCCCCAGCATTTT

V gene: TRBV11-3
D gene: TRBD1
J gene: TRBJ1-2
clone size: .
CDR3 length: 16
CDR3 protein: CASSLNTGARVYGYTF
CDR3 DNA: TGTGCCAGCAGCTTAAATACAGGGGCGAGGGTCTATGGCTACACCTTC

V gene: TRBV5-5
D gene: .
J gene: TRBJ1-4
clone size: .
CDR3 length: 13
CDR3 protein: CATERGLGEKLFF
CDR3 DNA: TGTGCCACCGAGCGGGGGTTGGGGGAAAAACTGTTTTTT